A selection of T cell receptor beta chains follows, all from one sample in a study of OX40 agonist ivuxolimab in advanced cancers. TCRdb keeps only in-frame clones here, not all; method: immunoSEQ multiplex PCR. The sample consists of approximately 100,000 clones, under 90% of them appearing once. Sequenced material: CD4+ or CD8+ T cells sorted from blood, taken in a trial of the OX40 agonist ivuxolimab. Receptors were obtained from an adult with an advanced solid tumor such as melanoma, head and neck, liver or kidney cancer. Each CDR3 is given with its conserved first and last residue. Fields, in order: J gene, V gene, CDR3 protein.

TRBJ2-1	TRBV19	CASSIGGRANEQFF
TRBJ1-1	TRBV2	CASAEEGRLNTEAFF
TRBJ2-7	TRBV19	CASSIGPSEGYEQYF
TRBJ1-3	TRBV1	CTSSLRRRASSGNTIYF
TRBJ1-6	TRBV19	CASSSRGSSYNSPLHF
TRBJ1-5	TRBV19	CASSIEYTNQPQHF
TRBJ1-1	TRBV5-1	CASSAAFSTGATEAFF
TRBJ1-2	TRBV4-2	CASHSTGGIGYTF
TRBJ2-7	TRBV10-1	CASSELGTPTMQYF
TRBJ2-1	TRBV15	CATSDHPGNEQFF
TRBJ1-5	TRBV28	CASSLSRGARQPQHF
TRBJ2-7	TRBV7-9	CASSLGPEQYF
TRBJ2-7	TRBV12-5	CASEPGLAGSLSYEQYF
TRBJ1-1	TRBV9	CASSGGQWGPIDDYTEAFF
TRBJ1-2	TRBV7-2	CASSVTAYYGYTF
TRBJ1-5	TRBV7-3	CASSSLWAGDQPQHF
TRBJ1-3	TRBV14	CASSQVRNHYSGNTIYF
TRBJ1-5	TRBV5-6	CASSSRRIQPQHF
TRBJ1-3	TRBV2	CASSDRGPTGNTIYF
TRBJ2-7	TRBV7-3	CASAEIRDAPYEQYF
TRBJ1-3	TRBV18	CASSPRGPGQGEAGNTIYF
TRBJ1-5	TRBV6-1	CASSEGTNQPQHF
TRBJ2-1	TRBV2	CASRHSSGGSVRRNNEQFF
TRBJ2-1	TRBV11-2	CASSLGLGDEQFF
TRBJ1-1	TRBV29-1	CSGGGTEAFF
TRBJ1-2	TRBV7-9	CASSPRAGNYGYTF
TRBJ1-6	TRBV7-8	CASSPGTGDSPLHF
TRBJ2-3	TRBV6-1	CASSVAGVPDTQYF
TRBJ2-2	TRBV19	CASSMFPTGTTGELFF
TRBJ1-1	TRBV6-4	CASPRDRDTEAFF
TRBJ1-3	TRBV11-2	CASSPDRLSGNTIYF
TRBJ2-3	TRBV18	CASSPGLAGAGDTQYF
TRBJ1-2	TRBV10-1	CASSAGFQYGYTF
TRBJ2-3	TRBV6-6	CASRASVTDTQYF
TRBJ2-7	TRBV15	CATSRVGGAVHEQYF
TRBJ1-2	TRBV6-5	CASSPDRDPGYTF
TRBJ2-3	TRBV11-3	CASSRTVTDTQYF
TRBJ1-2	TRBV29-1	CSVEDRRVGNYGYTF
TRBJ2-3	TRBV10-3	CAISETGIRDTQYF
TRBJ2-1	TRBV7-9	CASSSPGLATEQFF
.	TRBV6-5	CASTLLAGSYEQYF
TRBJ1-2	TRBV7-2	CASSLARPVYGYTF
TRBJ2-5	TRBV5-1	CASSFLGTTYQETQYF
TRBJ2-6	TRBV6-1	CASSELTGSGANVLTF
TRBJ2-3	TRBV27	CASSPWGTDTQYF
TRBJ2-1	TRBV18	CASSLIGREMYEQFF
TRBJ2-1	TRBV5-6	CASSLDLGGLGEQFF
TRBJ2-5	TRBV19	CATADGEETQYF
TRBJ1-4	TRBV15	CATSRARTAGEKLFF